This T cell receptor beta chain was recorded in a study of T-cell reconstitution after alpha-beta-depleted transplantation in children. The CDR3 consists of 16 residues. This sample's TCRbeta library carried unique molecular identifier barcodes. TCRdb reprocessed the PCR reads with MiXCR, giving one entry per CDR3 protein. The data show around 490,000 distinct CDR3 sequences, about an eighth seen once. As to this clonotype: No antigen is known for it.

The study, taken as a whole, reports: Several hundred graft clones that had expanded were reportedly the source of alpha-beta T cells about two months after transplant.

V is TRBV21-1 and J is TRBJ1-2; TRBD1 is taken as the D call from the table, unchecked against the DNA. TRBV21-1 is reported as a pseudogene. The sequence was collected from a female patient between 2 and 15 years old who had a stem cell transplant for aplastic anemia, so the T cells may come from the graft donor. The sample was PBMCs, mostly from graft donor cells, taken 180 days after TCRalphabeta/CD19-depleted stem cell transplant. CDR3 region: CASSKVGTGDNYGYTF. CDR3 coding DNA: TGTGCCAGCAGCAAGGTCGGGACAGGGGACAACTATGGCTACACCTTC.